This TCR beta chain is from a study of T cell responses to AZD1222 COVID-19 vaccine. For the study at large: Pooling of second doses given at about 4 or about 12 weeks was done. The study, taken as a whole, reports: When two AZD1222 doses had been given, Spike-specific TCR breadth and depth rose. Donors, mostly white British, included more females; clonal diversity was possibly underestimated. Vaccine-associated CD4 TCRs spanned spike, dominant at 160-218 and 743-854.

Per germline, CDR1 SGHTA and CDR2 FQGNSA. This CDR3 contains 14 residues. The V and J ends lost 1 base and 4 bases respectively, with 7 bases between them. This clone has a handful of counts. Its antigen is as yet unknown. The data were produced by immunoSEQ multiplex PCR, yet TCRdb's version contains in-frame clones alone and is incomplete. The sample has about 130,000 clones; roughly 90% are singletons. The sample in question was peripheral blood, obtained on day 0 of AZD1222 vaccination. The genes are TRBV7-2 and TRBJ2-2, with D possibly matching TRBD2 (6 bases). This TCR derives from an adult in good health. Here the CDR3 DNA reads TGTGCCAGCAGCTTAGTGACTAGCACCGGGGAGCTGTTTTTT. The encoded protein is CASSLVTSTGELFF.